A single sample gave rise to the 26 T cell receptor beta chains below, sequenced in a study of T cell responses to AZD1222 COVID-19 vaccine. The protocol was immunoSEQ multiplex PCR, while the TCRdb copy is restricted to in-frame clones and leaves out a portion. The sample holds some 99,000 clones, roughly 88% seen once. The material was peripheral blood, obtained on day 0 of AZD1222 vaccination. These receptors originate from an adult in good health.

This chain connects TRBV5-1 to TRBJ2-5; weak D call: TRBD2 (5 bases). This CDR3 has 13 amino acids. V was cut by 0 bases and J by 7 bases, with 10 bases left in between. The germline V gene has CDR1 SGHRS and CDR2 YFSETQ. The CDR3 coding sequence is TGCGCCAGCAGCTTGGAGATTGGAGGGACCCAGTACTTC. Amino acids: CASSLEIGGTQYF.

This clone was observed a handful of times. CDR3 sequence (DNA): TGTGCCAGTAGTACACAGGGGGTCCAAGAGACCCAGTACTTC. It specifies CASSTQGVQETQYF. The chain is built from TRBV19 and TRBJ2-5, with 8 positions matching TRBD1. There are 14 residues in the CDR3. With V trimmed by 4 bases and J by 1 base, 2 bases remained unmatched. Germline assignment: CDR1 LNHDA and CDR2 SQIVND (reference sequence).

The J gene is TRBJ1-2, the V gene TRBV9; D call uncertain. The V gene lost 3 bases and the J gene lost 10 bases, with 16 bases spanning the gap. This CDR3 is built from 13 residues. Germline V CDR1 and CDR2: SGDLS, YYNGEE. The CDR3 DNA sequence: TGTGCCAGCAGCGCCCCCCGTGGAGGGAACTACACCTTC. It is translated as CASSAPRGGNYTF.

The chain is built from TRBV4-1 and TRBJ1-1; 11 bases line up with TRBD1. The CDR3 is made up of 14 amino acids. After removal of 4 bases from V and 4 bases from J, the junction contained 2 bases not matched to a gene. Germline V gene lookup returns CDR1 MGHRA and CDR2 YSYEKL. The CDR3 is CASSPGQGVTEAFF. The DNA for the CDR3 is TGCGCCAGCAGCCCGGGACAGGGGGTCACTGAAGCTTTCTTT.

This sequence joins TRBV19 and TRBJ1-5, with a possible D match to TRBD1 (6 bases). V was trimmed by 6 bases and J by 6 bases, leaving 15 bases between them. Germline V gene lookup returns CDR1 LNHDA and CDR2 SQIVND (reference sequence). This CDR3 comprises 14 residues. The CDR3: CASSRTAESQPQHF. CDR3 sequence (DNA): TGTGCCAGTAGCAGGACAGCTGAAAGTCAGCCCCAGCATTTT.

This clone was observed a single time. The V and J genes are TRBV19 and TRBJ2-2; TRBD1 might be the D (6 bases). Trimming took off 5 bases at V and 1 base at J, with 11 bases between the two ends. The CDR3 totals 15 residues. CDR1 is LNHDA and CDR2 is SQIVND in the germline V gene (reference sequence). The CDR3 DNA is TGTGCCAGTAGTCCCCTGGGACAGAACACCGGGGAGCTGTTTTTT. Translation gives CASSPLGQNTGELFF.

For the CDR3, the DNA is TGTGCCAGCCGACGGGACGGACTGAACACTGAAGCTTTCTTT. Protein: CASRRDGLNTEAFF. The rearrangement links TRBV6-4 to TRBJ1-1; weak D call: TRBD1 (5 bases). The CDR3 length is 14 residues. Germline CDR1 reads MRHNA; CDR2 reads SNTAGT. V was pared by 8 bases and J by 0 bases, with 13 bases between.

The chain combines TRBV9 with TRBJ1-1; no clear D. Germline CDR1 SGDLS, CDR2 YYNGEE. The CDR3 has 14 amino acids. With 3 bases removed from V and 0 bases from J, the gap between germline ends came to 9 bases. The CDR3, as DNA: TGTGCCAGCAGCGGGCTCAACATGAACACTGAAGCTTTCTTT. Translated, it gives CASSGLNMNTEAFF.

J is TRBJ2-1 and V is TRBV7-3, with 8 bases identical to TRBD1. V gave up 5 bases and J gave up 4 bases; unmatched junction bases: 10. Germline V lookup: CDR1 SGHTA, CDR2 FQGTGA. The CDR3 is 16 amino acids. CDR3 in DNA: TGTGCCAGCAGCCCACGAAGGACAGGGATTTACAATGAGCAGTTCTTC. It encodes CASSPRRTGIYNEQFF.

CDR3 DNA: TGTGCCATTGGACGACCCATGAACACTGAAGCTTTCTTT. Residues: CAIGRPMNTEAFF. This chain uses TRBV6-5 with TRBJ1-1; D gene unclear. Germline V gene sequence: CDR1 MNHEY, CDR2 SVGAGI. The CDR3 extends over 13 amino acids. The V and J ends lost 10 bases and 0 bases respectively, with 12 bases between them.

This clone has a single count. The chain combines TRBV27 with TRBJ1-2; D gene uncertain. The CDR3 has 12 residues. V was pared by 3 bases and J by 13 bases, with 15 bases between. CDR1 and CDR2 (germline): MNHEY, SMNVEV (reference sequence). The CDR3 DNA sequence: TGTGCCAGCAGTTTCCCAGGAGGGTCGGCCACCTTC. Translated, it gives CASSFPGGSATF.

The chain employs TRBV5-1 and TRBJ2-5; D gene uncertain. Germline V gene lookup returns CDR1 SGHRS and CDR2 YFSETQ. The CDR3 has 14 residues. The V and J ends lost 1 base and 5 bases respectively, with 12 bases between them. This chain's CDR3 is CASSLLGFRETQYF. In nucleotides, the CDR3 is TGCGCCAGCAGCTTGCTGGGGTTTCGGGAGACCCAGTACTTC.

The genes are TRBV10-3 and TRBJ2-7; 7 nucleotides agree with TRBD2. The V segment lost 5 bases and the J segment 3 bases; nucleotides outside the gene matches: 7. The CDR3 covers 14 residues. Germline V CDR1 and CDR2: ENHRY, SYGVKD. The CDR3 loop is CAISLDGGGYEQYV. The CDR3 DNA is TGTGCCATCAGTCTAGACGGCGGGGGCTACGAGCAGTACGTC.

This clone turned up a few times. The rearrangement uses TRBV7-2 and TRBJ2-5; 8 nucleotides align to TRBD2. V was pared by 1 base and J by 5 bases, with 6 bases of the junction left unmatched. The CDR3 is made up of 15 amino acids. The germline V gene encodes CDR1 SGHTA and CDR2 FQGNSA. The CDR3 bases are TGTGCCAGCAGCTTAGTGGGACTAGATGGGGAGACCCAGTACTTC. This codes for CASSLVGLDGETQYF.

The chain couples TRBV29-1 to TRBJ1-3, with 7 nucleotides matching TRBD1. J was trimmed by 0 bases and V by 3 bases; bases with no gene match: 2. Germline CDR1 is SQVTM and CDR2 is ANQGSEA. The CDR3 sequence is 14 residues long. CDR3: CSVEGQFSGNTIYF. CDR3 in DNA: TGCAGCGTTGAGGGACAGTTCTCTGGAAACACCATATATTTT.

The chain's CDR3 is CAISGLDTYEQYF. CDR3 nucleotide sequence: TGTGCCATCAGTGGGCTGGATACCTACGAGCAGTACTTC. This sequence joins TRBV10-3 and TRBJ2-7; no definite D call. V was cut by 4 bases and J by 2 bases, with 9 bases left in between. The CDR3 length is 13 residues. From germline, CDR1 is ENHRY and CDR2 SYGVKD.

J is TRBJ1-4 and V is TRBV7-9, with 8 bases matching TRBD1. The CDR3 has 15 residues. The germline V gene has CDR1 SEHNR and CDR2 FQNEAQ (reference sequence). J was trimmed by 4 bases and V by 4 bases; bases with no gene match: 5. The CDR3 DNA follows: TGTGCCAGCAGCTCCGGACAGGGTCTTAATGAAAAACTGTTTTTT. This sequence encodes CASSSGQGLNEKLFF.

CDR3 sequence: CASSPETASNQPQHF. Written as DNA, the CDR3 is TGTGCCAGCAGCCCGGAGACAGCGAGCAATCAGCCCCAGCATTTT. The chain employs TRBV7-8 and TRBJ1-5; a weak D match, TRBD1 (5 bases). This CDR3 region has 15 residues. From germline, CDR1 is SGHVS and CDR2 FQNEAQ. V dropped 5 bases and J dropped 1 base, with 12 bases sitting between them.

CDR3 sequence (DNA): TGTGCCAGCAGCCCCGAAGGGGGCCGCGGCAAATGGAGTACGCAGTATTTT. It translates to CASSPEGGRGKWSTQYF. The rearrangement links TRBV9 to TRBJ2-3; 7 positions agree with TRBD1. The CDR3 length is 17 residues. V was clipped by 4 bases and J by 8 bases; unmatched bases: 19. Germline loops: CDR1 SGDLS, CDR2 YYNGEE.

CDR3 nucleotides: TGTGCCAGCGGGCAGCTCCACACCTTC. Its translation is CASGQLHTF. The chain recombines TRBV28 with TRBJ1-2, with D uncertain. Germline values: CDR1 MDHEN, CDR2 SYDVKM. The CDR3 covers 9 residues. V was cut by 8 bases and J by 12 bases, with 10 bases left in between.

The chain recombines TRBV7-3 with TRBJ2-3; the D gene is possibly TRBD1 (7 bases). CDR1 and CDR2 from the germline V gene are SGHTA and FQGTGA. The CDR3 contains 14 residues. Deletions cut 4 bases from V and 6 bases from J, with 14 bases between. The CDR3 DNA is TGTGCCAGCAGCTCCAGGGGGGCGTGGGATACGCAGTATTTT. It encodes CASSSRGAWDTQYF.

J is TRBJ1-4 and V is TRBV15, with D possibly matching TRBD1 (5 bases). The germline CDR1 and CDR2 sequences are LNHNV and YYDKDF (reference sequence). Trimming shortened V by 1 base and J by 4 bases, and 10 bases separated the two germline ends. The CDR3 is 15 amino acids. The CDR3 spells CATSRARGLNEKLFF. DNA of the CDR3: TGTGCCACCAGCAGAGCTAGGGGCCTTAATGAAAAACTGTTTTTT. The full variable domain, with the rest looked up from reference TRBV15 and TRBJ1-4, is DAMVIQNPRYQVTQFGKPVTLSCSQTLNHNVMYWYQQKSSQAPKLLFHYYDKDFNNEADTPDNFQSRRPNTSFCFLDIRSPGLGDTAMYLCATSRARGLNEKLFFGSGTQLSVL.

This clone has only a few counts. This chain connects TRBV27 to TRBJ1-1, with D possibly matching TRBD1 (5 bases). CDR1 and CDR2 from the germline V gene are MNHEY and SMNVEV (reference sequence). The CDR3 covers 13 residues. V lost 6 bases, J lost 6 bases, and 14 bases lay in between. In nucleotides, the CDR3 is TGTGCCAGCAGCACTGGGGGAGGGTCTGAAGCTTTCTTT. This gives the protein CASSTGGGSEAFF.

The chain couples TRBV5-4 to TRBJ1-2; D possibly corresponds to TRBD1 (5 bases). V was clipped by 4 bases and J by 8 bases, with 18 bases between them. The CDR3 is 14 amino acids. The germline CDR1 and CDR2 sequences are SGHNT and YYREEE (reference sequence). CDR3 amino acids: CASSAPGQKFGYTF. The CDR3 DNA follows: TGTGCCAGCAGCGCTCCGGGGCAAAAGTTCGGCTACACCTTC.

The chain links TRBV5-4 to TRBJ1-1; D is uncertain. There are 14 residues in the CDR3. Per the germline V gene, CDR1 is SGHNT and CDR2 is YYREEE (reference sequence). Trimming shortened V by 2 bases and J by 1 base, and 9 bases separated the two germline ends. The CDR3 region is CASSFRIPNTEAFF. The CDR3 DNA follows: TGTGCCAGCAGCTTCCGGATTCCGAACACTGAAGCTTTCTTT.

This clone was recorded only once. The chain recombines TRBV7-9 with TRBJ1-4, with D perhaps matching TRBD1 (5 bases). The CDR3 is made up of 14 amino acids. Looked up from germline, CDR1 is SEHNR and CDR2 is FQNEAQ (reference sequence). Trimming cost V 1 base and J 10 bases, with 13 bases left between them. CDR3 nucleotides: TGTGCCAGCAGCTTAGGGGGGAATTCCGTAAAACTGTTTTTT. Translating it yields CASSLGGNSVKLFF.